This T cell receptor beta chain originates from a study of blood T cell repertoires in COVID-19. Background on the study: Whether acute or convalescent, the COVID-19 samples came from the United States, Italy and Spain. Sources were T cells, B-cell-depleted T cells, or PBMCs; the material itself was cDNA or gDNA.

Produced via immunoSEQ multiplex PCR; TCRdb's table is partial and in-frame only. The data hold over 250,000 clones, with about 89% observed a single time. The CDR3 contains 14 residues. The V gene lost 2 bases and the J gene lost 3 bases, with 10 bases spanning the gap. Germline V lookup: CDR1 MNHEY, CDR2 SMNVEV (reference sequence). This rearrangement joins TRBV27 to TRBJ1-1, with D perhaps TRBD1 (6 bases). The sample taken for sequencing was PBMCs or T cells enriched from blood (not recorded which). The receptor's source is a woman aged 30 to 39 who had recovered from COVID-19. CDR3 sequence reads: CASSLRGGYTEAFF. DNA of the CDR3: TGTGCCAGCAGTTTAAGAGGGGGTTACACTGAAGCTTTCTTT.